This T cell receptor beta chain was profiled in a study of OX40 agonist ivuxolimab in advanced cancers. Method: immunoSEQ multiplex PCR; TCRdb's copy keeps in-frame clones and lacks some. The table shows approximately 65,000 clones, with approximately 90% occurring only once. This CDR3 contains 13 residues. Trimming shortened V by 9 bases and J by 14 bases, and 26 bases separated the two germline ends. Germline assignment: CDR1 SGDLS and CDR2 YYNGEE. The material was CD4+ or CD8+ T cells sorted from blood, obtained in a trial of the OX40 agonist ivuxolimab. The V gene is TRBV9, the J gene TRBJ1-2; possibly TRBD1 for D (6 bases). The source of this sequence is an adult with an advanced solid tumor such as melanoma, head and neck, liver or kidney cancer. The CDR3 reads CATEGDRPSSRTF. CDR3 DNA sequence: TGTGCCACCGAGGGAGACAGGCCTTCTAGTAGGACCTTC.